One and the same sample provided the 5 T cell receptor beta chains below, sequenced in a study of shared clonotypes between healthy human individuals. This table comes from immunoSEQ multiplex PCR, and its TCRdb copy is limited to in-frame clones, with some not included. The profile shows 2 million to 2.5 million clones, over 85% of them singletons. Input material: naive CD4+ T cells from PBMCs. Subset given: CD45RA+ positively selected. These receptors were obtained from a man aged 18 to 35 in good health. Some clones in this sample may be carry-over from other donors' samples.

This clone was recorded once. This CDR3 is also generated by other DNA sequences in the sample. V gene TRBV18 combines with J gene TRBJ1-1, with unresolved D. Germline loops: CDR1 KGHSH, CDR2 LQKENI. Deletions cut 0 bases from V and 1 base from J, with 9 bases between. CDR3 length equals 15 residues. This chain's CDR3 is CASSPPSVGNTEAFF. Written as DNA, the CDR3 is TGTGCCAGCTCACCACCCTCGGTTGGGAACACTGAAGCTTTCTTT.

This chain joins TRBV7-9 and TRBJ2-5, with D perhaps given as TRBD1 or TRBD2 (5 bases each). This CDR3 is 18 amino acids long. CDR1 and CDR2 (germline): SEHNR, FQNEAQ (reference sequence). Trimming stripped 5 bases from V and 5 bases from J, with 27 bases between. The CDR3 coding sequence is TGTGCCAGCAGCCTGCCCCGGGACGCCGAAAGTATCGGGGAGACCCAGTACTTC. This translates into CASSLPRDAESIGETQYF.

This chain connects TRBV6-4 to TRBJ2-3; D may be TRBD2 (6 bases). There are 13 residues in the CDR3. V lost 6 bases, J lost 4 bases, and 11 bases lay in between. Germline CDR1 MRHNA, CDR2 SNTAGT. The CDR3 DNA sequence: TGTGCCAGCAGCCGGGACTCCCCAGATACGCAGTATTTT. Translation: CASSRDSPDTQYF.

A note on this clone: Other DNA sequences in the same sample also yield this CDR3. The chain has TRBV6-6 and TRBJ2-7; the match to TRBD2 covers 7 bases. The CDR3 is 12 residues long. After removal of 6 bases from V and 3 bases from J, the junction contained 2 bases not matched to a gene. CDR1 is MNHNY, CDR2 SVGAGI, per germline (reference sequence). Written as DNA, the CDR3 is TGTGCCAGCAGAGCGGGGAGCTACGAGCAGTACTTC. Amino acids: CASRAGSYEQYF.

This chain joins TRBV4-2 and TRBJ2-7; the match to TRBD2 covers 11 bases. Per germline, CDR1 LGHNA and CDR2 YNFKEQ. The CDR3 loop spans 15 amino acids. Trimming removed 1 base from V and 3 bases from J; junction bases left unmatched: 2. The CDR3 here is CASSQGLAGRYEQYF. The CDR3 region has the DNA TGTGCCAGCAGCCAAGGACTAGCGGGACGCTACGAGCAGTACTTC.